This T cell receptor (beta chain) was identified in a study of cytomegalovirus exposure and HLA in healthy donors. 60 Vbeta and 13 Jbeta primers were used in PCR. Sequencing used immunoSEQ multiplex PCR; TCRdb keeps in-frame clones, though not all of them. The sample has about 130,000 clones; about three quarters are singletons. The germline V gene encodes CDR1 SEHNR and CDR2 FQNEAQ (reference sequence). This CDR3 region has 12 residues. On this clone itself: A junction boundary mismatches the germline segment, possibly from a read error.

The specimen sequenced was PBMCs. The chain employs TRBV7-9 and TRBJ1-2; D uncertain. The receptor comes from a human donor in good health. CDR3 protein: CSSSPYSYGYTF. DNA of the CDR3: TGTTCCAGCAGCCCCTATTCTTATGGCTACACCTTC. The entire variable domain, with the rest obtained from reference TRBV7-9 and TRBJ1-2, is as follows: DTGVSQNPRHKITKRGQNVTFRCDPISEHNRLYWYRQTLGQGPEFLTYFQNEAQLEKSRLLSDRFSAERPKGSFSTLEIQRTEQGDSAMYLCSSSPYSYGYTFGSGTRLTVV.